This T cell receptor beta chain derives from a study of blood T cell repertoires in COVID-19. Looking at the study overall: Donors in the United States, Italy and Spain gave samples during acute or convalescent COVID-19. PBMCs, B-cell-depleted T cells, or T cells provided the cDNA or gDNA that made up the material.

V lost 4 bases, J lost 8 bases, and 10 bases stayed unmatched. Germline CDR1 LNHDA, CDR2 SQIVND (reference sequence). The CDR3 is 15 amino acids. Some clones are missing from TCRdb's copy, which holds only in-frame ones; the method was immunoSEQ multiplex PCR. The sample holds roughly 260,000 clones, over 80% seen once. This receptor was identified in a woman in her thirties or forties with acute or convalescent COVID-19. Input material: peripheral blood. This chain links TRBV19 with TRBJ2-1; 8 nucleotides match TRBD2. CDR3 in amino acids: CASSTLGLAADEQFF. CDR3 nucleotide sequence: TGTGCCAGTAGTACCCTCGGACTAGCTGCCGATGAGCAGTTCTTC.